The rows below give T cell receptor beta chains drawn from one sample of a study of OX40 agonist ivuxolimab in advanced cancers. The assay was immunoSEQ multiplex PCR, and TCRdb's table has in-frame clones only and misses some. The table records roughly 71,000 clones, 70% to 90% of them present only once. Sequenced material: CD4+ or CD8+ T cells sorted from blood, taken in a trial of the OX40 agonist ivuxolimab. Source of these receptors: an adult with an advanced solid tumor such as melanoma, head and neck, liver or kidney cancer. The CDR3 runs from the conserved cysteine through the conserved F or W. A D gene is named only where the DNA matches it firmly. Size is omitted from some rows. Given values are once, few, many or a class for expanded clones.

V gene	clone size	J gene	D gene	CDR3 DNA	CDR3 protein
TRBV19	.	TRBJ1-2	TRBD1	TGTGCCAGTAGCCAGGGGACAGGGGGATTGGGTTTCTATGGCTACACCTTC	CASSQGTGGLGFYGYTF
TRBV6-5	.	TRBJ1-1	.	TGTGCCAGCAGTTACGGGGGGCAGGGGAACACTGAAGCTTTCTTT	CASSYGGQGNTEAFF
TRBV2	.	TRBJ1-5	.	TGTGCCATCGGCGGGACGGACAATCAGCCCCAGCATTTT	CAIGGTDNQPQHF
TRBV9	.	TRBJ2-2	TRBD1	TGTGCCAGCAGCGTAGTTACAGGGGCGGACACCGGGGAGCTGTTTTTT	CASSVVTGADTGELFF
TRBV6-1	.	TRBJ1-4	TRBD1	TGTGCCAGCAGTTTTAGACAGGGCGATGAAAAACTGTTTTTT	CASSFRQGDEKLFF
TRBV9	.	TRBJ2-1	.	TGTGCCAGCAGCGTTACTAGCTACAATGAGCAGTTCTTC	CASSVTSYNEQFF
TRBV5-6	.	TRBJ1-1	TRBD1	TGTGCCAGCAGGCCGACAGGGGCCAAGAACACTGAAGCTTTCTTT	CASRPTGAKNTEAFF
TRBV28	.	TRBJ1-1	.	TGTGCCAGCAGGAGGACTATCACTGAAGCTTTCTTT	CASRRTITEAFF
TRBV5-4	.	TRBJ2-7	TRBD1	TGTGCCAGCATGGGACAGAACTCCTACGAGCAGTACTTC	CASMGQNSYEQYF
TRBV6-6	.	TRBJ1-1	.	TGTGCCATCGGCGGGGCCTCCGCTACTGAAGCTTTCTTT	CAIGGASATEAFF
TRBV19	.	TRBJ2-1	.	TGTGCCAGTAGTATAGATCCCGACAGATACAATGAGCAGTTCTTC	CASSIDPDRYNEQFF
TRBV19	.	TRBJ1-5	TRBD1	TGTGCCAGTATGGGGGGGACAGGGGCTTTTTATAGCAATCAGCCCCAGCATTTT	CASMGGTGAFYSNQPQHF
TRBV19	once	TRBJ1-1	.	TGTGCCAGTAGTCTAAACGTAGTCTCTGAAGCTTTCTTT	CASSLNVVSEAFF
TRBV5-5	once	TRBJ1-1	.	TGTGCCAGCAGCCTCGAGGGGTCGGGGAACACTGAAGCTTTCTTT	CASSLEGSGNTEAFF
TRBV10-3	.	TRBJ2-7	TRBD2	TGTGCCATCAGTCTCGGGACTAGCTACGAGCAGTACTTC	CAISLGTSYEQYF
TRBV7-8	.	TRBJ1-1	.	TGTGCCAGCAGTACGGGAAGGGACACTGAAGCTTTCTTT	CASSTGRDTEAFF
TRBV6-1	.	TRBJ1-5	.	TGTGCCAGCAGTAATCAGGGGAATCAGCCCCAGCATTTT	CASSNQGNQPQHF
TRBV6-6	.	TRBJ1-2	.	TGTGCCAGCAAACAGGGAAACTATGGCTACACCTTC	CASKQGNYGYTF
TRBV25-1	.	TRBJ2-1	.	TGTGCCAGCAGTGCAGCTACTGGACGTACCTCCGAGCAGTTCTTC	CASSAATGRTSEQFF
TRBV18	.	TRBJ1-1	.	TGTGCCAGCTCACCAGCTCGACAGGCCGAAAGCACTGAAGCTTTCTTT	CASSPARQAESTEAFF
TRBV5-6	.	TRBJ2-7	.	TGTGCCAGCAGCTTGAGATACAGGAGCTCCTACGAGCAGTACTTC	CASSLRYRSSYEQYF
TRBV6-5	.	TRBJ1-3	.	TGTGCCAGCAGCCGGACGGGAGCCGGAAACACCATATATTTT	CASSRTGAGNTIYF
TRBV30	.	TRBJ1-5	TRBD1	TGTGCCTGGAAGGAGGGTACAGGGGATCAGCCCCAGCATTTT	CAWKEGTGDQPQHF
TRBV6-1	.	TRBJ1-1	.	TGTGCCACCGCAGAGGACACTGAAGCTTTCTTT	CATAEDTEAFF
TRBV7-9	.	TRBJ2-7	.	TGTGCCAGCAGCCCAGCGAACCCAGGAGAGCAGTACTTC	CASSPANPGEQYF
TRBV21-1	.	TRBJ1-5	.	TGTGCCAGCAGCAAAGCAGGGGGGTACAATCAGCCCCAGCATTTT	CASSKAGGYNQPQHF
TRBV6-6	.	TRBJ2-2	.	TGTGCCAGCAGTTACCTCCGTGAGGCCGGGGAGCTGTTTTTT	CASSYLREAGELFF
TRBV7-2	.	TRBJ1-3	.	TGTGCCAGCAGCTTAGTTTGGAACACCATATATTTT	CASSLVWNTIYF
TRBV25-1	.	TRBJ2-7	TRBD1	TGTGCCAGCAGTGAATTCACAGGGGTGGGGGCAGGCTACGAGCAGTACTTC	CASSEFTGVGAGYEQYF
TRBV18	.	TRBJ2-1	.	TGTGCCAGCTCACCACCGTCCTACAATGAGCAGTTCTTC	CASSPPSYNEQFF
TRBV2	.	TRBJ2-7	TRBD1	TGTGCCAGCAGCGACTGGGACAGGCTCTTCTGGGAGCAGTACTTC	CASSDWDRLFWEQYF
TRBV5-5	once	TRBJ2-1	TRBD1	TGTGCCAGCAGATATCGGACAGGCTACAATGAGCAGTTCTTC	CASRYRTGYNEQFF
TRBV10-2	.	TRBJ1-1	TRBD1	TGCGCCAGCAGGCAGAGCCTTTACAGGGGAACGAGGGCTGAAGCTTTCTTT	CASRQSLYRGTRAEAFF
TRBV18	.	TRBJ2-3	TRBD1	TGTGCCAGCTCACCATGGGGACAGGCCACAGATACGCAGTATTTT	CASSPWGQATDTQYF
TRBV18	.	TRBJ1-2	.	TGTGCCAGCTCACCAACCAGACAGGTGGGGCCGTATGGCTACACCTTC	CASSPTRQVGPYGYTF
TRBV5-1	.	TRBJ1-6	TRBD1	TGCGCCAGCAGCTTGGGAGGACAGGGGGATTCACCCCTCCACTTT	CASSLGGQGDSPLHF
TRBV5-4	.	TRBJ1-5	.	TGTGCCAGCAGCTTGGGTGGTACGGGGAATCAGCCCCAGCATTTT	CASSLGGTGNQPQHF
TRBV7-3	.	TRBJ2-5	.	TGTGCCAGCAGCTTAAACGGCGGAGGGGGGACCCAGTACTTC	CASSLNGGGGTQYF
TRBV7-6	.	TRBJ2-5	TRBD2	TGTGCCAGCAGCCCCCTAGCGGTCTACCAAGAGACCCAGTACTTC	CASSPLAVYQETQYF
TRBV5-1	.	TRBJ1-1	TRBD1	TGCGCCAGCAGCTTGTGGGTACCGGGACAGGGGGACACTGAAGCTTTCTTT	CASSLWVPGQGDTEAFF
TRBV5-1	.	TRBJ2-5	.	TGCGCCAGCAGCTTGTGGGAGAAGGAGACCCAGTACTTC	CASSLWEKETQYF